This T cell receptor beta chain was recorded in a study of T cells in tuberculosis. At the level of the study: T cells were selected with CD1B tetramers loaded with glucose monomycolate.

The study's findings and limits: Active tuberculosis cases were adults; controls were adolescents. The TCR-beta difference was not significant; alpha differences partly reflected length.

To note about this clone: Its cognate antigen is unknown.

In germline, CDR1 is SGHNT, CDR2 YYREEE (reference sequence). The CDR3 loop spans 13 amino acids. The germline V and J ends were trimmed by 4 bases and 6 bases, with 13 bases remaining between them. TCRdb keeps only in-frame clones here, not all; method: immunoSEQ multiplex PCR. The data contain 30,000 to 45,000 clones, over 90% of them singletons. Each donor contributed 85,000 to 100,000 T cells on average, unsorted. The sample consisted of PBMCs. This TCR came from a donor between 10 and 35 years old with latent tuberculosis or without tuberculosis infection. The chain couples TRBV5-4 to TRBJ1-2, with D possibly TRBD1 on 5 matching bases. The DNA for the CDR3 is TGTGCCAGCAGCCCGGCGGGGGGTCATGGCTACACCTTC. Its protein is CASSPAGGHGYTF.